One and the same sample provided the 12 T cell receptor beta chains below, sequenced in a study of shared clonotypes between healthy human individuals (dated by TCRdb to 2020 to 2021). Libraries were built with the immunoSEQ multiplex PCR assay. The table was pulled from immuneACCESS by TCRdb, which kept in-frame rearrangements only. Such tables lose some clones; where checked, under half of the loss comes from unresolved V genes, and the rest has no known cause. For this sample the table gives 470,000 or so clones, of which roughly 80% were detected only once. The top ten clonotypes cover about 12% of the sample. Sequenced material: PBMCs. These receptors all come from a middle-aged woman in good health. Some clones in this sample may be carry-over from other donors' samples.

Points on this clone: A single base is all that separates this from a far larger clone, so a read error is likely. The chain links TRBV7-2 to TRBJ2-3; TRBD2 agrees at 11 bases. J lost 2 bases, V lost 4 bases, and 5 bases had no gene match. The germline gives CDR1 SGHTA, CDR2 FQGNSA. The CDR3 sequence is 16 residues long. For the CDR3, the DNA is TGTGCCAGCAGCTCCGGACTAGCGGGCTCCACAGATACGCAGTATTTT. Translated: CASSSGLAGSTDTQYF.

The chain links TRBV4-2 to TRBJ2-3; D remains ambiguous. Germline V gene lookup returns CDR1 LGHNA and CDR2 YNFKEQ. This CDR3 has 15 amino acids. The ends were cut back, 1 base at V and 2 bases at J, with 10 bases in the middle. CDR3 sequence (DNA): TGTGCCAGCAGCCAAGTCTTGGCGGACACAGATACGCAGTATTTT. Encoded protein: CASSQVLADTDTQYF.

The chain joins TRBV28 to TRBJ1-5, with 7 bases matching TRBD1. CDR3 length: 15 amino acids. In germline, CDR1 is MDHEN, CDR2 SYDVKM. Losses at the gene ends were 6 bases for V and 3 bases for J; bases not matched to a gene: 8. CDR3 sequence: CASSHDREFNQPQHF. DNA of the CDR3: TGTGCCAGCAGCCATGACAGGGAGTTCAATCAGCCCCAGCATTTT. Complete variable domain (other parts from reference TRBV28 and TRBJ1-5): DVKVTQSSRYLVKRTGEKVFLECVQDMDHENMFWYRQDPGLGLRLIYFSYDVKMKEKGDIPEGYSVSREKKERFSLILESASTNQTSMYLCASSHDREFNQPQHFGDGTRLSIL.

The chain links TRBV7-2 to TRBJ2-7; D is uncertain. The CDR3 extends over 14 amino acids. The V gene's germline CDR1 is SGHTA and CDR2 FQGNSA. Deletions cut 1 base from V and 2 bases from J, with 9 bases between. CDR3 DNA sequence: TGTGCCAGCAGCTTAGTTGGGCAGGCCTACGAGCAGTACTTC. This codes for CASSLVGQAYEQYF. The complete variable domain, with remaining parts taken from reference TRBV7-2 and TRBJ2-7, reads GAGVSQSPSNKVTEKGKDVELRCDPISGHTALYWYRQSLGQGLEFLIYFQGNSAPDKSGLPSDRFSAERTGGSVSTLTIQRTQQEDSAVYLCASSLVGQAYEQYFGPGTRLTVT.

The chain combines TRBV11-2 with TRBJ2-2; D perhaps matches TRBD2 (7 bases). Trimming removed 3 bases at V and 1 base at J, with 15 bases between. From germline, CDR1 is SGHAT and CDR2 FQNNGV. The length of the CDR3 is 17 residues. The CDR3 reads CASSFRLGGGNTGELFF. CDR3 nucleotide sequence: TGTGCCAGCAGCTTTCGGTTGGGAGGGGGGAACACCGGGGAGCTGTTTTTT.

This chain joins TRBV18 and TRBJ1-1; 7 bases line up with TRBD1. The CDR3 is 15 amino acids. The V and J ends lost 4 bases and 4 bases, in that order; junction bases with no gene match: 9. CDR1 is KGHSH, CDR2 LQKENI, per germline. The CDR3, as DNA: TGTGCCAGCTCACATCCAACAGGGGAGAGCACTGAAGCTTTCTTT. This gives the protein CASSHPTGESTEAFF.

This clone was seen only once. In nucleotides, the CDR3 is TGCGCCAGCAGCTTGGTTGGGGGCTCCGGCTACGAGCAGTACTTC. Translated: CASSLVGGSGYEQYF. This chain uses TRBV5-1 with TRBJ2-7, with a weak D call TRBD1 (6 bases). The CDR3 is 15 residues long. Trimming took off 0 bases at V and 3 bases at J, with 13 bases between the two ends. The germline CDR1 and CDR2 sequences are SGHRS and YFSETQ.

As to this clone: Since a far larger clone is one base different, this is likely a read error. The sample contains more than one DNA sequence encoding this CDR3. CDR3 sequence reads: CAWSGGQGAQETQYF. In nucleotides, the CDR3 is TGTGCCTGGAGTGGGGGACAGGGCGCCCAAGAGACACAGTACTTC. The chain joins TRBV30 to TRBJ2-5; 9 nucleotides line up with TRBD1. Germline lookup yields CDR1 GTSNPN and CDR2 SVGIG (reference sequence). This CDR3 contains 15 residues.

The V and J genes are TRBV4-3 and TRBJ1-2; D may be TRBD1 (5 bases). The CDR3 runs to 16 residues. Germline CDR1 and CDR2: LGHNA and YSLEER. Trimming removed 1 base at V and 0 bases at J, with 12 bases between. Written as DNA, the CDR3 is TGCGCCAGCAGCCAAGGCGTCCGGACAACTAACTATGGCTACACCTTC. The encoded protein is CASSQGVRTTNYGYTF.

Comments on this clone: The junction departs from germline at one end; a sequencing error may be responsible. This chain links TRBV7-7 with TRBJ1-4; D possibly corresponds to TRBD1 (6 bases). The CDR3 has 14 residues. Germline loops: CDR1 SSHAT, CDR2 FNYEAQ (reference sequence). The CDR3 DNA sequence: TGTGCTAGCAGCCCCTCAGGGGCGGGTGAAAAACTGTTTTTT. Its translation: CASSPSGAGEKLFF. The complete variable domain, with remaining parts taken from reference TRBV7-7 and TRBJ1-4, reads GAGVSQSPRYKVTKRGQDVTLRCDPISSHATLYWYQQALGQGPEFLTYFNYEAQPDKSGLPSDRFSAERPEGSISTLTIQRTEQRDSAMYRCASSPSGAGEKLFFGSGTQLSVL.

This clone was counted a single time. The genes are TRBV27 and TRBJ1-1, with TRBD1 identical over 8 bases. J gave up 5 bases and V 7 bases, and 9 bases lay outside the gene matches. The CDR3 has 14 amino acids. The germline gives CDR1 MNHEY, CDR2 SMNVEV (reference sequence). The CDR3: CASTLTGAGTEAFF. The CDR3 DNA sequence: TGTGCCAGCACTCTGACAGGGGCGGGTACTGAAGCTTTCTTT.

The J gene is TRBJ2-7, the V gene TRBV30; the D gene is possibly TRBD2 (6 bases). V gave up 0 bases and J gave up 5 bases, with 17 bases separating them. The germline gives CDR1 GTSNPN, CDR2 SVGIG (reference sequence). This CDR3 region has 15 residues. CDR3 loop: CAWSVGPALANEQYF. In nucleotides, the CDR3 is TGTGCCTGGAGTGTAGGGCCGGCACTAGCCAACGAGCAGTACTTC.